These 24 T cell receptor beta chains were all obtained from the same sample, sequenced in a study of cytomegalovirus exposure and HLA in healthy donors. 60 Vbeta and 13 Jbeta primers were used in PCR. Clones were sequenced by immunoSEQ multiplex PCR, and TCRdb holds only the in-frame ones, with some missing. Found here are 85,000 to 95,000 clones, around 68% of them singletons; the top ten hold around 22%. Sequencing was performed on PBMCs. These receptors were collected from a man under 40 in good health and CMV-seropositive.

This sequence joins TRBV9 and TRBJ2-5; D is possibly TRBD1 (6 bases). The CDR3 extends over 14 amino acids. The germline gives CDR1 SGDLS, CDR2 YYNGEE. Trimming took off 4 bases at V and 4 bases at J, with 14 bases between the two ends. CDR3 bases: TGTGCCAGCAGCCCAGGGGCTACCATAGAGACCCAGTACTTC. It is translated as CASSPGATIETQYF. The full variable domain, completed using reference TRBV9 and TRBJ2-5, is DSGVTQTPKHLITATGQRVTLRCSPRSGDLSVYWYQQSLDQGLQFLIQYYNGEERAKGNILERFSAQQFPDLHSELNLSSLELGDSALYFCASSPGATIETQYFGPGTRLLVL.

V usage is TRBV20-1 and J usage is TRBJ2-7, with D maybe TRBD2 (5 bases). Germline CDR1 DFQATT, CDR2 SNEGSKA (reference sequence). The CDR3 is 11 residues long. Here the CDR3 DNA reads TGCTCCCCAATCAGTAGCGACGAGCAGTACTTC. Its translation: CSPISSDEQYF.

The count of this clone is one. The chain joins TRBV6-5 to TRBJ2-7; D call uncertain. The V and J ends lost 10 bases and 1 base respectively, with 20 bases between them. The CDR3 has 15 residues. The germline gives CDR1 MNHEY, CDR2 SVGAGI. CDR3 DNA: TGTGCCACCAGATGGGCCGGTGAGAGATCCTACGAGCAGTACTTC. Protein: CATRWAGERSYEQYF.

This clone was detected a few times. The chain has TRBV6-7 and TRBJ2-7; TRBD2 agrees at 8 bases. TRBV6-7 is classed as an ORF, of uncertain function. V gave up 0 bases and J gave up 4 bases; unmatched junction bases: 2. This CDR3 region has 14 residues. The CDR3 loop reads CASSYSSGVYEQYF. CDR3 coding DNA: TGTGCCAGCAGTTACTCTAGCGGGGTTTACGAGCAGTACTTC.

This chain's CDR3 is CATSRFGGDRTHNEQFF. Here the CDR3 DNA reads TGTGCCACCAGCAGATTTGGAGGGGACAGGACCCACAATGAGCAGTTCTTC. The V and J genes are TRBV15 and TRBJ2-1, with 8 bases fitting TRBD1. The germline V gene has CDR1 LNHNV and CDR2 YYDKDF (reference sequence). Trimming cost V 2 bases and J 5 bases; bases outside gene matches: 11. The CDR3 length is 17 residues.

This sequence joins TRBV6-5 and TRBJ1-5; 8 nucleotides line up with TRBD1. With 0 bases clipped from V and 5 bases from J, the junction kept 0 bases outside the gene matches. Germline CDR1 MNHEY, CDR2 SVGAGI. The CDR3 loop spans 14 amino acids. Here the CDR3 reads CASSYSGQDQPQHF. The CDR3 DNA reads TGTGCCAGCAGTTACTCGGGACAGGATCAGCCCCAGCATTTT.

The gene calls are TRBV9 and TRBJ1-5; a possible D gene is TRBD1 (5 bases). CDR3 length equals 15 residues. CDR1 SGDLS and CDR2 YYNGEE come from the germline V gene. Trimming removed 0 bases at V and 6 bases at J, with 13 bases between. The CDR3 here is CASSVDQGPSQPQHF. The DNA for the CDR3 is TGTGCCAGCAGCGTAGACCAGGGTCCGAGTCAGCCCCAGCATTTT. Full variable domain (rest looked up from reference TRBV9 and TRBJ1-5): DSGVTQTPKHLITATGQRVTLRCSPRSGDLSVYWYQQSLDQGLQFLIQYYNGEERAKGNILERFSAQQFPDLHSELNLSSLELGDSALYFCASSVDQGPSQPQHFGDGTRLSIL.

V usage is TRBV5-4 and J usage is TRBJ2-2; 8 positions agree with TRBD2. Losses at the gene ends were 1 base for V and 8 bases for J; bases not matched to a gene: 4. Germline CDR1 is SGHNT and CDR2 is YYREEE (reference sequence). The length of the CDR3 is 14 residues. CDR3 sequence (DNA): TGTGCCAGCAGCTTGTCCCGGGGGGGAGGGGAGCTGTTTTTT. This encodes CASSLSRGGGELFF.

The chain combines TRBV6-5 with TRBJ2-5, with D unresolved. This CDR3 contains 13 residues. Germline V gene sequence: CDR1 MNHEY, CDR2 SVGAGI. The V gene lost 2 bases and the J gene lost 2 bases, with 6 bases spanning the gap. The CDR3: CASSYIYQETQYF. The CDR3 DNA reads as TGTGCCAGCAGTTACATATATCAAGAGACCCAGTACTTC.

Only a few counts were recorded for this clone. This sequence joins TRBV2 and TRBJ2-7; TRBD2 matches at 10 bases. Losses at the gene ends were 11 bases for V and 2 bases for J; bases not matched to a gene: 3. CDR3 length: 12 residues. Per germline, CDR1 SNHLY and CDR2 FYNNEI. CDR3 coding DNA: TGTGCCGGAGCGGGGGGGCCCTACGAGCAGTACTTC. This encodes CAGAGGPYEQYF.

This clone was counted only a few times. This sequence joins TRBV18 and TRBJ2-7, with a possible D match to TRBD1 (5 bases). The CDR3 loop spans 12 amino acids. Trimming removed 6 bases at V and 6 bases at J, with 12 bases between. Germline V gives CDR1 KGHSH, CDR2 LQKENI. Written as DNA, the CDR3 is TGTGCCAGCTCCCAGGGCAGGAGCGAGCAGTACTTC. Translated, it gives CASSQGRSEQYF.

The chain combines TRBV9 with TRBJ1-1; D unresolved. This CDR3 contains 14 residues. The V end was cut by 4 bases, the J end by 0 bases, with 10 bases between. The germline CDR1 and CDR2 sequences are SGDLS and YYNGEE. The CDR3 DNA follows: TGTGCCAGCAGCCCAGGCAGGATGAACACTGAAGCTTTCTTT. It is translated as CASSPGRMNTEAFF.

The V and J genes are TRBV4-2 and TRBJ2-1, with D tentatively TRBD2 (5 bases). V was trimmed by 0 bases and J by 1 base, leaving 10 bases between them. The CDR3 is 16 amino acids. Germline V gene data show CDR1 as LGHNA and CDR2 as YNFKEQ. The DNA for the CDR3 is TGTGCCAGCAGCCAAGATAGCAGCGGATCCTACAATGAGCAGTTCTTC. Translating it yields CASSQDSSGSYNEQFF.

Comments on this clone: Other DNA sequences from this sample encode an identical CDR3 as well. The V and J genes are TRBV19 and TRBJ2-1, with D tentatively TRBD2 (5 bases). Trimming took off 6 bases at V and 0 bases at J, with 12 bases between the two ends. The germline V gene encodes CDR1 LNHDA and CDR2 SQIVND (reference sequence). The CDR3 loop spans 15 amino acids. The CDR3 DNA reads TGTGCCAGTAGCATACTAGTCGTCTCCTACAATGAGCAGTTCTTC. This translates into CASSILVVSYNEQFF.

The chain uses TRBV29-1 and TRBJ1-1; 9 nucleotides match TRBD1. CDR1 and CDR2 from the germline V gene are SQVTM and ANQGSEA. The trim removed 7 bases at V and 4 bases at J, leaving 7 bases unmatched. The CDR3 extends over 13 amino acids. In nucleotides, the CDR3 is TGCAGCGCCAAGACAGGGGGTAGCACTGAAGCTTTCTTT. It yields the protein CSAKTGGSTEAFF.

The rearrangement joins TRBV19 to TRBJ1-2, with 7 bases that match TRBD1. The germline gives CDR1 LNHDA, CDR2 SQIVND (reference sequence). V lost 3 bases, J lost 4 bases, and 2 bases stayed unmatched. This CDR3 contains 13 residues. CDR3 coding DNA: TGTGCCAGTAGTATGGACAGGACCTATGGCTACACCTTC. Translated, it gives CASSMDRTYGYTF. The full variable domain, with the rest looked up from reference TRBV19 and TRBJ1-2, is DGGITQSPKYLFRKEGQNVTLSCEQNLNHDAMYWYRQDPGQGLRLIYYSQIVNDFQKGDIAEGYSVSREKKESFPLTVTSAQKNPTAFYLCASSMDRTYGYTFGSGTRLTVV.

This clone was recorded only once. In DNA, the CDR3 is TGTGCCAGCAGCTTAGAGATTGGCGGCCTCTACGAGCAGTACTTC. Encoded protein: CASSLEIGGLYEQYF. The V and J genes are TRBV7-7 and TRBJ2-7; D gene unclear. Germline values: CDR1 SSHAT, CDR2 FNYEAQ (reference sequence). This CDR3 comprises 15 residues. Trimming removed 1 base at V and 3 bases at J, with 13 bases between.

V gene TRBV9 combines with J gene TRBJ1-2, with a tentative D call TRBD1 (5 bases). With 0 bases removed from V and 5 bases from J, the gap between germline ends came to 11 bases. Per the germline V gene, CDR1 is SGDLS and CDR2 is YYNGEE. The CDR3 runs to 14 residues. The CDR3 reads CASSVVSTAYGYTF. CDR3 coding DNA: TGTGCCAGCAGCGTAGTTTCGACAGCGTATGGCTACACCTTC.

The rearrangement joins TRBV28 to TRBJ1-2; D not certain. V lost 2 bases, J lost 8 bases, and 12 bases lay in between. This CDR3 contains 13 residues. The germline V gene has CDR1 MDHEN and CDR2 SYDVKM. The CDR3 sequence is CASSLPGERGYTF. The CDR3 nucleotides are TGTGCCAGCAGTTTACCGGGAGAGCGCGGCTACACCTTC.

The chain carries TRBV28 and TRBJ2-3, with a possible D match to TRBD1 (6 bases). This CDR3 spans 14 amino acids. Deletions cut 3 bases from V and 6 bases from J, with 13 bases between. The germline gives CDR1 MDHEN, CDR2 SYDVKM. CDR3 DNA: TGTGCCAGCAGTTTCGTCGCGCAGGGGGATACGCAGTATTTT. Amino acids: CASSFVAQGDTQYF.

Regarding this clone: A junction end diverges from the germline sequence, so it may reflect a read error. The chain couples TRBV7-7 to TRBJ2-5; the match to TRBD2 covers 10 bases. Germline loops: CDR1 SSHAT, CDR2 FNYEAQ (reference sequence). The CDR3 runs 15 residues. Here the CDR3 DNA reads TGTGCTAGCAGCTCCAGCGGGGGGGCCGGGGAGACCCAGTACTTC. This gives the protein CASSSSGGAGETQYF.

This chain links TRBV9 with TRBJ1-1, with 9 bases identical to TRBD1. This CDR3 is built from 16 residues. CDR1 and CDR2 from the germline V gene are SGDLS and YYNGEE. V lost 8 bases and J lost 0; bases outside the gene matches: 11. CDR3 coding DNA: TGTGCCAGTGTACTGGGACAGGGTTCACTGAACACTGAAGCTTTCTTT. Translating it yields CASVLGQGSLNTEAFF.

The chain recombines TRBV5-6 with TRBJ1-1, with a tentative D call TRBD1 (5 bases). Trimming pared 3 bases from V and 7 bases from J, leaving 13 bases between. This CDR3 is built from 13 residues. Germline CDR1 SGHDT, CDR2 YYEEEE. CDR3 in amino acids: CASSWGGEVEAFF. Here the CDR3 DNA reads TGTGCCAGCAGCTGGGGGGGGGAGGTTGAAGCTTTCTTT. Drawing the rest from reference TRBV5-6 and TRBJ1-1, the complete variable domain is DAGVTQSPTHLIKTRGQQVTLRCSPKSGHDTVSWYQQALGQGPQFIFQYYEEEERQRGNFPDRFSGHQFPNYSSELNVNALLLGDSALYLCASSWGGEVEAFFGQGTRLTVV.

This clone showed up just once. The chain recombines TRBV7-9 with TRBJ2-6; TRBD2 matches 8 bases. Germline V gene sequence: CDR1 SEHNR, CDR2 FQNEAQ (reference sequence). The CDR3 has 16 residues. V shed 6 bases and J 3 bases; nucleotides not matched to a gene: 7. CDR3 in amino acids: CASRDGGAVGANVLTF. The CDR3 DNA sequence: TGTGCCAGCAGGGACGGGGGGGCTGTTGGGGCCAACGTCCTGACTTTC. The entire variable domain, with the rest obtained from reference TRBV7-9 and TRBJ2-6, is as follows: DTGVSQNPRHKITKRGQNVTFRCDPISEHNRLYWYRQTLGQGPEFLTYFQNEAQLEKSRLLSDRFSAERPKGSFSTLEIQRTEQGDSAMYLCASRDGGAVGANVLTFGAGSRLTVL.